This TCR beta chain comes out of a study of identical twins. Each donor was a healthy Caucasian. TCRdb reprocessed the 5' RACE reads with MiXCR, giving one entry per CDR3 protein. The sample has a few hundred thousand distinct CDR3 sequences; roughly 15% are singletons. General study points: One should note that invariant MAIT and iNKT cells could partly confound zero-insertion analyses. Weaker excess sharing between twins was seen in beta out-of-frame sequences.

Worth noting for this clonotype: What it binds is not known.

Germline V gene data show CDR1 as LNHNV and CDR2 as YYDKDF (reference sequence). V lost 8 bases, J lost 7 bases, and 8 bases stayed unmatched. CDR3 length equals 15 residues. Separately, the same data were catalogued under a study of yellow fever vaccine responses in identical twins.

The V gene is TRBV15, the J gene TRBJ2-1; 13 nucleotides agree with TRBD2. The sequence was obtained from a woman between 18 and 29 years old in good health. The sequenced sample consisted of CD4+ T cells sorted from blood. In nucleotides, the CDR3 is TGTGCCACCTCGACGGGGACTAGCGGGGTAAATGAGCAGTTCTTC. It yields the protein CATSTGTSGVNEQFF.